The text below deals with one T cell receptor (beta chain). Its antigen has not been determined. Base-call qualities are not available, and no considerably larger clone is one nucleotide away. These data come from a study of cytomegalovirus exposure and HLA in healthy donors (dated by TCRdb to 2015 to 2018). Some background on the complete study: According to a later analysis, the 120 or so validation repertoires were produced on the same platform as the roughly 720 repertoires of the first cohort. The aim of the study was to test whether cataloging public T cell receptors could identify signatures of past pathogen exposure. Along with the approximately 650-subject first cohort, a separate validation cohort of 120 different subjects was used. High-throughput TCR immunosequencing, statistical association of individual TCRs with disease status, and machine learning were combined to predict cytomegalovirus infection status.

Per the germline V gene, MDHEN is the CDR1 and SYDVKM is the CDR2. Including cysteine and phenylalanine, the CDR3 has 14 amino acids. Only the CDR3 DNA is retained, 42 bases long and in frame from the first base. Cut back by 1 base and 2 bases, the V and J ends lie 8 bases apart. The donors belonged to the validation cohort of over a hundred subjects, which was separate from the 666-subject first cohort. The library was prepared using the immunoSEQ multiplex PCR assay. The study's processing was this. A statistical classification framework was built to diagnose cytomegalovirus status from the catalog of TCR beta chain sequences. TCRdb provides this immuneACCESS table in a form limited to in-frame rearrangements. Some clones are lacking; in checked studies, under half of them reflect an unresolved V gene, and why the rest are absent is not known. For V, J and clone size, that table is used; D and trimming come from the DNA. The sample profile shows some 250,000 clones; around 90% of them were found once. In total, the top ten clones hold roughly 0.38% of the sample.

What the research found in general, with its limitations: Of the cluster scores, roughly 95% were above 0 in a later analysis, which found that TCRs clustered in the first cohort also tended to co-occur in the 120 or so validation repertoires. According to the authors, the approach could potentially be generalized to other disease states and immunological phenotypes. Most TCR sequences were observed very rarely across donors, whereas some public TCRs were present in many individuals. All 120 or so repertoires were used to score co-occurrence in the validation cohort in a later analysis, because that analysis had no HLA typing for the cohort. The study gave a list of 150 to 200 TCR beta chains associated with cytomegalovirus. The classifier was reported to diagnose cytomegalovirus status with high specificity and sensitivity in both the original and validation cohorts. In vitro tests confirmed that a few of the cytomegalovirus-associated TCR beta chains recognize cytomegalovirus antigens.

The sequencing sample was made of PBMCs. The TCR was taken from a woman between 18 and 29 years old in good health and CMV-seronegative. Recombination connected TRBV28 to TRBJ1-2; a confident D gene designation cannot be given. The CDR3 here reads CASSLSSGNYGYTF. The sequenced DNA is TGTGCCAGCAGTTTATCTTCAGGAAACTATGGCTACACCTTC.